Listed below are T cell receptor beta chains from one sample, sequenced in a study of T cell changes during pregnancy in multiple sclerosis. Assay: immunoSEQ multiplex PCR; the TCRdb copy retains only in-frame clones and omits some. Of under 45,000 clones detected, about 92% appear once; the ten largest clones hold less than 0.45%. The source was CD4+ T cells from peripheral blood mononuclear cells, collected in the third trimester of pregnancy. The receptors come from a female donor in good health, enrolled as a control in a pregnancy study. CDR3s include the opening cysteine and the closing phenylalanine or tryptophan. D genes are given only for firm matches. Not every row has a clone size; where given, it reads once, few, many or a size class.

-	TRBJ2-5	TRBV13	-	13	CASSPRLGETQYF	TGTGCCAGCAGCCCCCGACTCGGGGAGACCCAGTACTTC
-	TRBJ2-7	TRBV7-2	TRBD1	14	CASSYGDRVTKQYF	TGTGCCAGCAGCTACGGGGACAGGGTCACGAAGCAGTACTTC
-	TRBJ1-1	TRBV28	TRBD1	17	CASSLQQGQGKMPEAFF	TGTGCCAGCAGTTTGCAGCAAGGACAGGGTAAAATGCCTGAAGCTTTCTTT
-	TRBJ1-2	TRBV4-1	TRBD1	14	CASSRKDRGPGYTF	TGCGCCAGCAGCCGGAAGGACAGGGGGCCTGGCTACACCTTC
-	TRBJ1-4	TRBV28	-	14	CASRLGGASEKLFF	TGTGCCAGCCGTTTGGGGGGGGCAAGTGAAAAACTGTTTTTT
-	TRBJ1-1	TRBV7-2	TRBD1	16	CASSRGTGGMNTEAFF	TGTGCCAGCAGCCGCGGGACAGGGGGTATGAACACTGAAGCTTTCTTT
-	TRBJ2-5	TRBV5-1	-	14	CASSLGDGPGAQYF	TGCGCCAGCAGCTTGGGGGACGGTCCAGGGGCCCAGTACTTC
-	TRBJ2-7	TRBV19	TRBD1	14	CASSSTGGSYEQYF	TGTGCCAGTAGTTCTACAGGGGGCTCCTACGAGCAGTACTTC
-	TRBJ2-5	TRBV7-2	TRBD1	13	CASSTTSQGAQYF	TGTGCCAGCAGCACCACGTCCCAGGGGGCCCAGTACTTC
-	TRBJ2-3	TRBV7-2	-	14	CASSLTGSTDTQYF	TGTGCCAGCAGCTTGACAGGCAGCACAGATACGCAGTATTTT
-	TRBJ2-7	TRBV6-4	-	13	CASSREEGYEQYF	TGTGCCAGCAGTAGAGAGGAGGGCTACGAGCAGTACTTC
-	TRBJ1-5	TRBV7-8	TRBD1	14	CASSHTGVNQPQHF	TGTGCCAGCAGCCACACAGGGGTCAATCAGCCCCAGCATTTT
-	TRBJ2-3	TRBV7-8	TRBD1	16	CASNVNRGQGADTQYF	TGTGCCAGCAACGTTAATCGAGGACAGGGGGCAGATACGCAGTATTTT
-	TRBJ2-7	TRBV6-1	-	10	CASSEYQQYF	TGTGCCAGCAGTGAATATCAGCAGTACTTC
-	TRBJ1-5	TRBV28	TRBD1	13	CASSTGGNQPQHF	TGTGCCAGCTCGACAGGGGGAAATCAGCCCCAGCATTTT
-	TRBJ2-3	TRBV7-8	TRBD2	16	CASSLLPGLGFGTQYF	TGTGCCAGCAGCCTCCTCCCGGGACTAGGCTTTGGTACGCAGTATTTT
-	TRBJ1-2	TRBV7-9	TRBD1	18	CASSWDSVLPLSYPGYTF	TGTGCCAGCAGCTGGGACAGTGTCTTACCCCTCTCGTACCCTGGCTACACCTTC
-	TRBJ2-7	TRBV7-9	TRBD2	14	CASSSGGTPWEQYF	TGTGCCAGCAGCTCCGGGGGGACTCCGTGGGAGCAGTACTTC
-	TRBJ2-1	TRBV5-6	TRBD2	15	CASRRGLAGDNEQFF	TGTGCCAGCAGACGGGGACTAGCGGGGGACAATGAGCAGTTCTTC
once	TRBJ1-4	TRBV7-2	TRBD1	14	CASRHGTGNEKLFF	TGTGCCAGCAGGCACGGGACAGGGAACGAAAAACTGTTTTTT
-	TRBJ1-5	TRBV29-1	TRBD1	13	CSVEAGTGRAQHF	TGCAGCGTTGAAGCCGGGACAGGGAGGGCCCAGCATTTT
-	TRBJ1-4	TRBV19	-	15	CASSTPRGPNEKLFF	TGTGCCAGTAGTACCCCTAGGGGCCCAAATGAAAAACTGTTTTTT
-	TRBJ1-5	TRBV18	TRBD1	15	CASSSTGVGNQPQHF	TGTGCCAGCTCATCGACAGGGGTGGGCAATCAGCCCCAGCATTTT
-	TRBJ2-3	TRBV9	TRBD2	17	CASSVAARGGLTDTQYF	TGTGCCAGCAGCGTAGCTGCTCGGGGGGGCCTGACAGATACGCAGTATTTT
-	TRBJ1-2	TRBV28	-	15	CASSPGGEPAYGYTF	TGTGCCAGCAGTCCAGGAGGGGAACCTGCCTATGGCTACACCTTC
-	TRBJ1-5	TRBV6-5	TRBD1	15	CASSIGQGLDQPQHF	TGTGCCAGCAGTATAGGACAGGGGTTGGATCAGCCCCAGCATTTT
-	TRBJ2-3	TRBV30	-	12	CAWSPPGDTQYF	TGTGCCTGGAGTCCCCCCGGGGATACGCAGTATTTT
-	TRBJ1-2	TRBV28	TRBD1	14	CASSRTGGAGGYTF	TGTGCCAGCAGCCGGACAGGGGGCGCGGGGGGCTACACCTTC
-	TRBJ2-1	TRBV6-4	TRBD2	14	CASSLAGGLGEQFF	TGTGCCAGCAGTTTAGCGGGGGGCCTGGGCGAGCAGTTCTTC
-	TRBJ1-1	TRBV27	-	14	CASNSTRGNTEAFF	TGTGCCAGCAACTCAACCAGGGGGAACACTGAAGCTTTCTTT
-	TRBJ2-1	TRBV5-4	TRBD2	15	CASSPLAGGPNEQFF	TGTGCCAGCAGCCCATTAGCGGGGGGGCCAAATGAGCAGTTCTTC
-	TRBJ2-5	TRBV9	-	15	CASSVNLAPRETQYF	TGTGCCAGCAGCGTAAATCTAGCCCCTCGAGAGACCCAGTACTTC
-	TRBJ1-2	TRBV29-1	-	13	CSVVAGANYGYTF	TGCAGCGTTGTTGCAGGGGCGAACTATGGCTACACCTTC
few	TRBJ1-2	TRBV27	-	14	CASSFRGSNYGYTF	TGTGCCAGCAGTTTCAGGGGATCTAACTATGGCTACACCTTC
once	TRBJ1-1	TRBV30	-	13	CAWRDGGNTEAFF	TGTGCCTGGAGGGACGGGGGGAACACTGAAGCTTTCTTT
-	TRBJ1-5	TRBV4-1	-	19	CASSQGEFSGVYSNQPQHF	TGCGCCAGCAGCCAAGGAGAATTTTCGGGAGTCTATAGCAATCAGCCCCAGCATTTT
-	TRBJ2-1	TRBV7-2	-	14	CASSLGTAYNEQFF	TGTGCCAGCAGCTTAGGGACAGCATACAATGAGCAGTTCTTC
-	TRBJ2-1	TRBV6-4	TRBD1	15	CASSRDRTRSHEQFF	TGTGCCAGCTCTCGGGACAGGACGAGGAGTCATGAGCAGTTCTTC
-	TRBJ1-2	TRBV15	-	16	CATSRGAGTMAYGYTF	TGTGCCACCAGCCGAGGGGCAGGGACTATGGCTTATGGCTACACCTTC
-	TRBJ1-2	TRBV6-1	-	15	CASSARGGTNYGYTF	TGTGCCAGCAGTGCCCGGGGGGGGACTAACTATGGCTACACCTTC
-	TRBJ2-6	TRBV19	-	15	CASRGGQSGANVLTF	TGTGCCAGTAGGGGCGGGCAATCTGGGGCCAACGTCCTGACTTTC
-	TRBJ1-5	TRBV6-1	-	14	CASSDWGGNQPQHF	TGTGCCAGCAGTGACTGGGGGGGGAATCAGCCCCAGCATTTT